The text below deals with one TCR beta chain. Its antigen is unidentified. This specimen comes from a study of identical twins. Germline V gene sequence: CDR1 SGHVS, CDR2 FQNEAQ. Trimming cost V 5 bases and J 4 bases, with 33 bases left between them. The CDR3 has 20 amino acids. General study results and limits: Out-of-frame sharing of TCR alpha in monozygotic twins was underestimated by models.

TCRdb re-called the 5' RACE reads through MiXCR, storing one row per CDR3 protein. The sample records around 490,000 distinct CDR3 sequences, approximately 14% being singletons. These same data were also listed under a study on yellow fever vaccine responses in identical twins. As that study records: Among the twins, the vaccine T cell response reportedly seemed partly convergent and partly personalized.

The chain employs TRBV7-8 and TRBJ2-7; TRBD1 is a possible D gene (6 bases). The source material was CD4+ T cells sorted from blood. The source is a woman between 18 and 29 years old in good health. The CDR3 DNA reads TGTGCCAGCAGCCCGCGCGAAGGGACCACCCGGGACACCTGGCGTTACGAGCAGTACTTC. Its translation: CASSPREGTTRDTWRYEQYF.